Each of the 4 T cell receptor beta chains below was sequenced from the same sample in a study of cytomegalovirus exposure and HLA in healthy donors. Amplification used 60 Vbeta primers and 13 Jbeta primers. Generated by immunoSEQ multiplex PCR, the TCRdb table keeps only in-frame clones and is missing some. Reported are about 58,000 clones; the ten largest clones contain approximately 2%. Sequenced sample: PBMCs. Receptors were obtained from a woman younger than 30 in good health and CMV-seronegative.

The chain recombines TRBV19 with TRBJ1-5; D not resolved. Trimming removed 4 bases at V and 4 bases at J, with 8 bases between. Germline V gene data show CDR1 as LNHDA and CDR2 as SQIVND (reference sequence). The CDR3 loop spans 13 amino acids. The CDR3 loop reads CASSTGWNQPQHF. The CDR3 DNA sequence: TGTGCCAGTAGTACGGGTTGGAATCAGCCCCAGCATTTT.

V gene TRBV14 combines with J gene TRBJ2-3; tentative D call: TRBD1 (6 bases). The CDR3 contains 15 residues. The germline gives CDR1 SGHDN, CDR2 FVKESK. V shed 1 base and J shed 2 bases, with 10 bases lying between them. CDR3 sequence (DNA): TGTGCCAGCAGCCAAGCCAGGGGAAACACAGATACGCAGTATTTT. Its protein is CASSQARGNTDTQYF.

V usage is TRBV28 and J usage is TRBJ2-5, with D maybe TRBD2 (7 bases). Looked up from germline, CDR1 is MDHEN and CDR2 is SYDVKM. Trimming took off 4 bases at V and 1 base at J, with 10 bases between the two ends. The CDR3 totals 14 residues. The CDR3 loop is CASSYRGAQETQYF. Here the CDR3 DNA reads TGTGCCAGCAGTTATCGGGGGGCCCAAGAGACCCAGTACTTC.

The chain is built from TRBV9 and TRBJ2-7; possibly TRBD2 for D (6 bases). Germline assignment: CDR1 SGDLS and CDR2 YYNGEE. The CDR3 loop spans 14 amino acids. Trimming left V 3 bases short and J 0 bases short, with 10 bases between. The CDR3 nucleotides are TGTGCCAGCAGCGCGGGACTGACCTCCTACGAGCAGTACTTC. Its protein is CASSAGLTSYEQYF.